This T cell receptor (beta chain) was sequenced in a study of T-cell memory formation after mild COVID-19. The overall study: TCR clusters largely stayed donor specific.

TCRdb used MiXCR to reprocess the 5' RACE reads, holding one entry per CDR3 protein. This table has roughly 510,000 distinct CDR3 sequences, roughly 17% appearing once. This clonotype was seen at least ten times. Its antigen is currently unknown. General observations from the study: Clones that contracted from day 15 to 85 were balanced CD4/CD8, while later expanders leaned CD4+. Researchers report contracting CD4+ clones mostly in CM and EM, with CD8+ clones in EMRA. In pre-infection memory, a portion of responding clones appeared, which suggested that cross-reactive memory joined.

V lost 4 bases, J lost 1 base, and 14 bases lay in between. The CDR3 runs 15 residues. Germline V gene data show CDR1 as LGHDT and CDR2 as YNNKEL (reference sequence). The rearrangement links TRBV3-1 to TRBJ2-7, with D tentatively TRBD1 (5 bases). Sequencing was carried out using PBMCs or a T cell subset sorted from them (not recorded which). The sequence was collected from an adult woman who had mild COVID-19 (a few samples of this study predate the infection). Cell type and time point are not known. As DNA, the CDR3 is TGTGCCAGCAGCCTTCCGCAGGGCAAGTCCTACGAGCAGTACTTC. This gives the protein CASSLPQGKSYEQYF.